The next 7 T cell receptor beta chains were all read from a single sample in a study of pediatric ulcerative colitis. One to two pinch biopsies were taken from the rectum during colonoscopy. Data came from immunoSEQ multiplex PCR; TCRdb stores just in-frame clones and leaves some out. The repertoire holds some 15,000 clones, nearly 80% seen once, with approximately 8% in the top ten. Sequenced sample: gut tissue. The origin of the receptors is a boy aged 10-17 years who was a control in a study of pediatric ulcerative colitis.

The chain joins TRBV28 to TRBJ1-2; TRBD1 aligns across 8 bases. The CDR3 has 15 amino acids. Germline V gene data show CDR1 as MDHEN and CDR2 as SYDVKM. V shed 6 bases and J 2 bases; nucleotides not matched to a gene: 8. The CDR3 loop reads CASRRDRGLNYGYTF. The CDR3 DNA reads TGTGCCAGCAGGAGAGACAGGGGTTTAAACTATGGCTACACCTTC.

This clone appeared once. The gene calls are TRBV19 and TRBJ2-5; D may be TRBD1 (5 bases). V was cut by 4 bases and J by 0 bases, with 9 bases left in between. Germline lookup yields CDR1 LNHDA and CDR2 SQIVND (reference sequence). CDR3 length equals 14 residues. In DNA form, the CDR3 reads TGTGCCAGTAGTAATGGCAGGGACCAAGAGACCCAGTACTTC. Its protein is CASSNGRDQETQYF.

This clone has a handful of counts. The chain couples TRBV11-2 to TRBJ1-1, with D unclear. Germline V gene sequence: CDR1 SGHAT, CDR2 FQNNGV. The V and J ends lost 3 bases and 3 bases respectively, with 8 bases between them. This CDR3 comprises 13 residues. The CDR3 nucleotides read TGTGCCAGCAGCTTGGAAAGACACACTGAAGCTTTCTTT. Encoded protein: CASSLERHTEAFF.

CDR3 DNA sequence: TGTGCCAGCACCCCTTCTGGAGGGGCAGGGGAGCTGTTTTTT. Protein sequence: CASTPSGGAGELFF. The chain employs TRBV28 and TRBJ2-2; weak D call: TRBD2 (6 bases). The CDR3 is made up of 14 amino acids. V was pared by 7 bases and J by 8 bases, with 17 bases between. The germline V gene has CDR1 MDHEN and CDR2 SYDVKM.

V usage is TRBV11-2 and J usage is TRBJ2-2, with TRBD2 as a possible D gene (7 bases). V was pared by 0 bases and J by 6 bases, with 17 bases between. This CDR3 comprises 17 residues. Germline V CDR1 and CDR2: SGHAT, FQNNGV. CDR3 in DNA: TGTGCCAGCAGCTTAGATTCGTGGGGGGGCGAAGCCGGGGAGCTGTTTTTT. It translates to CASSLDSWGGEAGELFF.

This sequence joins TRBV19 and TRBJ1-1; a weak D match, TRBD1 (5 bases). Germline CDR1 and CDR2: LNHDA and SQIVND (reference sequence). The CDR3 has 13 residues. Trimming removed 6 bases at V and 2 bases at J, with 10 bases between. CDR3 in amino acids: CASRGQGNTEAFF. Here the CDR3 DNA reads TGTGCCAGTAGGGGCCAGGGTAACACTGAAGCTTTCTTT.

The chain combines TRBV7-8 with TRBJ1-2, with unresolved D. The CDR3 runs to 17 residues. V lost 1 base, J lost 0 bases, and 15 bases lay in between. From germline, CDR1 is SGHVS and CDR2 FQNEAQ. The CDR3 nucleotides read TGTGCCAGCAGCTTAGTGGTCCTGGCCACCTCTAACTATGGCTACACCTTC. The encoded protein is CASSLVVLATSNYGYTF.